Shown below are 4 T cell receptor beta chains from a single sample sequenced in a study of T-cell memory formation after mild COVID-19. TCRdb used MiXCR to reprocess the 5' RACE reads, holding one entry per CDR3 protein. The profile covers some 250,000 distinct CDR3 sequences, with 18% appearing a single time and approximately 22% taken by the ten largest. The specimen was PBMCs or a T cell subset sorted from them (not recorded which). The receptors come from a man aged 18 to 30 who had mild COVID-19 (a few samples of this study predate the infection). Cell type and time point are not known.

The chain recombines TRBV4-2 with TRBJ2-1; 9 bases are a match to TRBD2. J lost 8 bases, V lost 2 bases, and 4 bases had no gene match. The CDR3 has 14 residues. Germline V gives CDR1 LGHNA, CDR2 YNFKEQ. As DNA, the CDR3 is TGTGCCAGCAGCCAATCCGCGGGGGGGCATGAGCAGTTCTTC. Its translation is CASSQSAGGHEQFF.

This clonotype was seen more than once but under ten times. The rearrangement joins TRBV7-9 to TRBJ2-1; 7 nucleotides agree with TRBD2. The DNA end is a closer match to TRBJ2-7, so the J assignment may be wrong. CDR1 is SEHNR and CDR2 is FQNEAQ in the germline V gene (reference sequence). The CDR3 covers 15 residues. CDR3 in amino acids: CASRSKAGSVNEQYF. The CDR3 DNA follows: TGTGCCAGCAGATCAAAAGCGGGGTCCGTCAATGAGCAGTACTTC.

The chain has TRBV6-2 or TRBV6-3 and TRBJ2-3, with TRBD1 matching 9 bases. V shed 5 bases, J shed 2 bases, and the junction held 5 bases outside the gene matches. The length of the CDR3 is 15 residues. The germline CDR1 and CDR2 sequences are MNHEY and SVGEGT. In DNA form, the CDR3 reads TGTGCCAGCAGTCTCCGGGACAGGGTCACAGATACGCAGTATTTT. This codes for CASSLRDRVTDTQYF.

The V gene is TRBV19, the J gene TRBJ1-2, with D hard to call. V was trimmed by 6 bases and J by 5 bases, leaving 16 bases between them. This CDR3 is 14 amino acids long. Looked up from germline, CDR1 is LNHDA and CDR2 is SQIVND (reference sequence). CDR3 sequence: CASSAEIYGYGYTF. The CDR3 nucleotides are TGTGCCAGTAGCGCTGAGATATACGGATATGGCTACACCTTC.